These 8 T cell receptor beta chains were all obtained from the same sample, sequenced in a study of T cells in Graves' hyperthyroidism and ophthalmopathy. Amplification targeted TCR beta CDR3 regions from RNA transcripts. Initially, a first-round RT-PCR of the TCR CDR3 employed the HTBI primer set. In TCRdb, the multiplex PCR reads were re-called with MiXCR into one record per CDR3 protein. The sample consists of about 720,000 distinct CDR3 sequences, approximately 19% of them appearing once. The specimen sequenced was blood. These TCRs come from a woman aged 45-65 years with Graves' hyperthyroidism that later progressed to Graves' ophthalmopathy.

This clonotype was found a few times. The junction departs from the called germline gene at one end, perhaps through a read error. The V and J genes are TRBV30 and TRBJ1-1; D gene uncertain. Germline values: CDR1 GTSNPN, CDR2 SVGIG (reference sequence). The CDR3 covers 13 residues. CDR3 sequence: CAWSPITNTGAFF. CDR3 sequence (DNA): TGTGCCTGGTCTCCCATAACGAACACTGGAGCTTTCTTT. Full variable domain (rest looked up from reference TRBV30 and TRBJ1-1): SQTIHQWPATLVQPVGSPLSLECTVEGTSNPNLYWYRQAAGRGLQLLFYSVGIGQISSEVPQNLSASRPQDRQFILSSKKLLLSDSGFYLCAWSPITNTGAFFGQGTRLTVV.

The table lists this clonotype with many counts. The rearrangement links TRBV5-1 to TRBJ1-1, with a tentative D call TRBD1 (6 bases). The V end lost 2 bases, the J end lost 0 bases, and 14 bases lay between the germline ends. Germline V gene sequence: CDR1 SGHRS, CDR2 YFSETQ. This CDR3 region has 16 residues. CDR3 sequence (DNA): TGCGCCAGCAGCTTAGGACAGAGTTGGATGAACACTGAAGCTTTCTTT. Its translation: CASSLGQSWMNTEAFF.

With respect to this clonotype: A junction boundary mismatches the germline segment, possibly from a read error. V is TRBV7-2 and J is TRBJ1-5; D is possibly TRBD1 (5 bases). The length of the CDR3 is 15 residues. From germline, CDR1 is SGHTA and CDR2 FQGNSA. CDR3 nucleotide sequence: TGTGACAGCAGCCGCGGGGAGGGACGAAATCAGCCCCAGCATTTT. Its protein is CDSSRGEGRNQPQHF.

The chain recombines TRBV7-9 with TRBJ1-5, with D unclear. V was trimmed by 6 bases and J by 8 bases, leaving 11 bases between them. CDR3 length: 12 residues. The germline CDR1 and CDR2 sequences are SEHNR and FQNEAQ (reference sequence). DNA for the CDR3: TGTGCCAGCAGTTTCCTTTCCGAGCCCCAGCATTTT. It translates to CASSFLSEPQHF.

This clonotype was counted a few times. V is TRBV6-1 and J is TRBJ2-7; 8 nucleotides agree with TRBD1. V lost 6 bases to trimming and J lost 2 bases; unmatched junction nucleotides: 9. This CDR3 has 15 amino acids. Germline CDR1 is MNHNS and CDR2 is SASEGT. CDR3 coding DNA: TGTGCCAGCAGCCAATCCGGGACAGGAGCCTACGAGCAGTACTTC. As protein: CASSQSGTGAYEQYF.

This clonotype has ten or more counts. The gene calls are TRBV20-1 and TRBJ1-1; D gene ambiguous. CDR3 length: 13 amino acids. V was cut by 2 bases and J by 1 base, with 8 bases left in between. Germline V CDR1 and CDR2: DFQATT, SNEGSKA (reference sequence). CDR3 sequence: CSARRSGNTEAFF. The DNA of the CDR3 is TGCAGTGCTAGAAGGTCCGGGAACACTGAAGCTTTCTTT.

This clonotype was counted a few times. The J gene is TRBJ1-2, the V gene TRBV2; no clear D gene. Germline assignment: CDR1 SNHLY and CDR2 FYNNEI. CDR3 size: 12 residues. Trimming removed 2 bases at V and 8 bases at J, with 9 bases between. Here the CDR3 reads CASSETVLGYTF. DNA of the CDR3: TGTGCCAGCAGTGAAACAGTTTTAGGCTACACCTTC.

V usage is TRBV20-1 and J usage is TRBJ2-6; possibly TRBD2 for D (6 bases). The length of the CDR3 is 14 residues. From germline, CDR1 is DFQATT and CDR2 SNEGSKA (reference sequence). V gave up 6 bases and J gave up 0 bases, with 9 bases separating them. CDR3 residues: CSAGLPSGANVLTF. CDR3 nucleotides: TGCAGTGCGGGACTGCCCTCTGGGGCCAACGTCCTGACTTTC.